The next 26 T cell receptor beta chains were all read from a single sample in a study of shared clonotypes between healthy human individuals. Assay used: immunoSEQ multiplex PCR; TCRdb lists only in-frame clones, some missing. The table includes roughly 2.6 million clones, around 94% detected once. Sequencing input: naive CD4+ T cells sorted from blood. Subset denoted: CD45RA+ positively selected. The receptor set was obtained from a man younger than 35 in good health.

The J gene is TRBJ1-3, the V gene TRBV28; D not certain. There are 13 residues in the CDR3. Deletions cut 8 bases from V and 3 bases from J, with 11 bases between. Germline V lookup: CDR1 MDHEN, CDR2 SYDVKM. The CDR3 coding sequence is TGTGCCAGCGGCGCAAGCCTTGGAAACACCATATATTTT. Its translation is CASGASLGNTIYF. Based on the CDR3 plus reference TRBV28 and TRBJ1-3, the full variable domain is DVKVTQSSRYLVKRTGEKVFLECVQDMDHENMFWYRQDPGLGLRLIYFSYDVKMKEKGDIPEGYSVSREKKERFSLILESASTNQTSMYLCASGASLGNTIYFGEGSWLTVV.

Concerning this clone: This CDR3 is also generated by other DNA sequences in the sample. The CDR3 sequence: CASSLQGNEQFF. CDR3 sequence (DNA): TGCGCCAGCAGCCTTCAGGGCAATGAGCAGTTCTTC. The rearrangement links TRBV5-1 to TRBJ2-1, with D perhaps matching TRBD1 (5 bases). Germline loops: CDR1 SGHRS, CDR2 YFSETQ. Trimming cost V 4 bases and J 6 bases, with 8 bases left between them. The CDR3 runs to 12 residues. Looking up the rest from reference TRBV5-1 and TRBJ2-1 gives the full variable domain: KAGVTQTPRYLIKTRGQQVTLSCSPISGHRSVSWYQQTPGQGLQFLFEYFSETQRNKGNFPGRFSGRQFSNSRSEMNVSTLELGDSALYLCASSLQGNEQFFGPGTRLTVL.

The chain recombines TRBV6-5 with TRBJ2-7; TRBD1 matches 11 bases. Per the germline V gene, CDR1 is MNHEY and CDR2 is SVGAGI. CDR3 length equals 16 residues. Trimming removed 3 bases from V and 3 bases from J; junction bases left unmatched: 7. The CDR3 DNA reads as TGTGCCAGCAGTTATGCCACCGGGACAGGGGGCTACGAGCAGTACTTC. Translating it yields CASSYATGTGGYEQYF.

This chain connects TRBV18 to TRBJ2-5, with D unclear. V gave up 4 bases and J gave up 1 base, with 10 bases separating them. The CDR3 has 14 amino acids. Germline V gene data show CDR1 as KGHSH and CDR2 as LQKENI. The CDR3 DNA is TGTGCCAGCTCACAGACCGTCATCCAAGAGACCCAGTACTTC. Translating gives CASSQTVIQETQYF. Full variable domain (rest looked up from reference TRBV18 and TRBJ2-5): NAGVMQNPRHLVRRRGQEARLRCSPMKGHSHVYWYRQLPEEGLKFMVYLQKENIIDESGMPKERFSAEFPKEGPSILRIQQVVRGDSAAYFCASSQTVIQETQYFGPGTRLLVL.

As for this clone: Relative to the germline gene, one junction end is altered; a read error may explain this. The rearrangement links TRBV5-1 to TRBJ1-2, with D perhaps TRBD1 (6 bases). The germline V gene has CDR1 SGHRS and CDR2 YFSETQ. The CDR3 consists of 12 residues. CDR3 in DNA: TGCGCCAGCAGGATCCTCCTGGGGGCCCCGGAATTT. Translation gives CASRILLGAPEF.

J is TRBJ1-5 and V is TRBV7-8; D perhaps matches TRBD1 (6 bases). This CDR3 has 15 residues. Looked up from germline, CDR1 is SGHVS and CDR2 is FQNEAQ. V lost 2 bases, J lost 5 bases, and 13 bases lay in between. CDR3 DNA: TGTGCCAGCAGCTTACGAGGCAGGGGAGATCAGCCCCAGCATTTT. This gives the protein CASSLRGRGDQPQHF.

This chain connects TRBV7-2 to TRBJ2-7; 7 nucleotides align to TRBD2. Per the germline V gene, CDR1 is SGHTA and CDR2 is FQGNSA. J gave up 0 bases and V 5 bases, and 13 bases lay outside the gene matches. CDR3 size: 17 residues. CDR3 sequence: CASSRRWGGKSSYEQYF. The CDR3 DNA is TGTGCCAGCAGCCGTCGGTGGGGGGGAAAGAGCTCCTACGAGCAGTACTTC.

This chain uses TRBV5-1 with TRBJ2-5; TRBD2 aligns across 14 bases. Germline V gives CDR1 SGHRS, CDR2 YFSETQ. The CDR3 consists of 16 residues. V shed 4 bases, J shed 1 base, and the junction held 3 bases outside the gene matches. CDR3 amino acids: CASSVGTSGGQETQYF. In nucleotides, the CDR3 is TGCGCCAGCAGCGTAGGGACTAGCGGGGGCCAAGAGACCCAGTACTTC. The full variable domain, in which reference TRBV5-1 and TRBJ2-5 provide the parts outside the CDR3, is KAGVTQTPRYLIKTRGQQVTLSCSPISGHRSVSWYQQTPGQGLQFLFEYFSETQRNKGNFPGRFSGRQFSNSRSEMNVSTLELGDSALYLCASSVGTSGGQETQYFGPGTRLLVL.

This rearrangement joins TRBV11-2 to TRBJ2-1; 7 bases are shared with TRBD1. The germline V gene has CDR1 SGHAT and CDR2 FQNNGV. This CDR3 contains 15 residues. V trimming: 1 base; J trimming: 5 bases; junction bases outside the gene matches: 5. CDR3 loop: CASSLGGQRDNEQFF. The CDR3 nucleotides read TGTGCCAGCAGCTTAGGGGGACAGAGGGACAATGAGCAGTTCTTC. Full variable domain (missing parts from reference TRBV11-2 and TRBJ2-1): EAGVAQSPRYKIIEKRQSVAFWCNPISGHATLYWYQQILGQGPKLLIQFQNNGVVDDSQLPKDRFSAERLKGVDSTLKIQPAKLEDSAVYLCASSLGGQRDNEQFFGPGTRLTVL.

This chain connects TRBV7-9 to TRBJ1-6; D may be TRBD1 (6 bases). Trimming removed 5 bases from V and 6 bases from J, with 14 bases in between. Germline loops: CDR1 SEHNR, CDR2 FQNEAQ (reference sequence). This CDR3 has 15 residues. In DNA, the CDR3 is TGTGCCAGCAGCATCCGGACAGACATTAATTCACCCCTCCACTTT. Its protein is CASSIRTDINSPLHF.

The chain is built from TRBV19 and TRBJ1-1, with 8 bases fitting TRBD1. The V and J ends lost 9 bases and 4 bases, in that order; junction bases with no gene match: 10. Germline assignment: CDR1 LNHDA and CDR2 SQIVND (reference sequence). The CDR3 covers 14 residues. CDR3 in DNA: TGTGCCAGCAGAACAGGGGGAGGGAGCACTGAAGCTTTCTTT. The encoded protein is CASRTGGGSTEAFF.

The chain links TRBV18 to TRBJ2-7; TRBD1 agrees at 7 bases. The CDR3 has 16 residues. Trimming cost V 2 bases and J 1 base; bases outside gene matches: 8. CDR1 KGHSH and CDR2 LQKENI come from the germline V gene. CDR3 DNA: TGTGCCAGCTCACCAGCGAACAGGGGAAATTCCTACGAGCAGTACTTC. Amino acids: CASSPANRGNSYEQYF.

This clone was counted once. The chain is built from TRBV6-1 and TRBJ1-4; possibly TRBD1 for D (5 bases). Germline V gene sequence: CDR1 MNHNS, CDR2 SASEGT. Trimming left V 7 bases short and J 7 bases short, with 13 bases between. This CDR3 spans 13 amino acids. The CDR3 DNA reads as TGTGCCAGCACTTCCTGGGGGGGTGAAAAACTGTTTTTT. It specifies CASTSWGGEKLFF.

The J gene is TRBJ2-2, the V gene TRBV5-5, with D uncertain. Germline-derived CDR1 and CDR2 are SGHKS and YYEKEE (reference sequence). The V gene lost 0 bases and the J gene lost 3 bases, with 9 bases spanning the gap. The length of the CDR3 is 15 residues. The CDR3 sequence is CASSLVVHDTGELFF. The DNA of the CDR3 is TGTGCCAGCAGCTTGGTGGTTCACGACACCGGGGAGCTGTTTTTT.

The V and J genes are TRBV4-1 and TRBJ2-5; 8 nucleotides agree with TRBD1. CDR3 length: 15 amino acids. Germline CDR1 and CDR2: MGHRA and YSYEKL. Trimming at V came to 1 base and at J to 5 bases, leaving 6 bases not matched to a gene. CDR3 sequence: CASSQVQGVGETQYF. The CDR3 nucleotides are TGCGCCAGCAGCCAAGTACAGGGGGTAGGGGAGACCCAGTACTTC.

The J gene is TRBJ2-3, the V gene TRBV18, with 9 bases identical to TRBD1. This CDR3 has 15 amino acids. After removal of 5 bases from V and 6 bases from J, the junction contained 9 bases not matched to a gene. Germline V gene sequence: CDR1 KGHSH, CDR2 LQKENI. CDR3 sequence reads: CASSASTGGIDTQYF. The CDR3 coding sequence is TGTGCCAGCTCAGCCTCCACAGGGGGCATCGATACGCAGTATTTT.

This chain links TRBV5-4 with TRBJ2-2; D is possibly TRBD1 or TRBD2 (6 bases each). The CDR3 sequence is 13 residues long. Germline-derived CDR1 and CDR2 are SGHNT and YYREEE (reference sequence). V gave up 7 bases and J gave up 4 bases, with 11 bases separating them. CDR3: CASQEGGTGELFF. In DNA, the CDR3 is TGTGCCAGCCAGGAGGGGGGCACCGGGGAGCTGTTTTTT.

This chain connects TRBV6-5 to TRBJ2-1; 14 bases match TRBD2. The CDR3 runs to 13 residues. Germline V gene sequence: CDR1 MNHEY, CDR2 SVGAGI. The CDR3 protein is CGSRLAGGQEQFF. Written as DNA, the CDR3 is TGTGGATCCCGACTAGCGGGAGGGCAGGAGCAGTTCTTC.

The chain uses TRBV7-9 and TRBJ2-1; TRBD2 agrees at 15 bases. Trimming removed 7 bases from V and 0 bases from J; junction bases left unmatched: 10. Germline CDR1 reads SEHNR; CDR2 reads FQNEAQ (reference sequence). The CDR3 has 19 amino acids. The CDR3 nucleotides are TGTGCCAGCATCGCCGGACTAGCGGGAGGGGTCTACTCCTACAATGAGCAGTTCTTC. This sequence encodes CASIAGLAGGVYSYNEQFF.

This chain links TRBV7-2 with TRBJ2-7; TRBD2 aligns across 10 bases. V lost 1 base to trimming and J lost 6 bases; unmatched junction nucleotides: 3. There are 14 residues in the CDR3. The germline gives CDR1 SGHTA, CDR2 FQGNSA. CDR3 sequence (DNA): TGTGCCAGCAGCTTAGTATGGACTAGCGGCGAGCAGTACTTC. It codes for CASSLVWTSGEQYF.

This chain joins TRBV15 and TRBJ1-1; D gene unclear. Trimming cost V 4 bases and J 1 base, with 7 bases left between them. Germline assignment: CDR1 LNHNV and CDR2 YYDKDF (reference sequence). The CDR3 loop spans 13 amino acids. The CDR3 reads CATSKVQNTEAFF. As DNA, the CDR3 is TGTGCCACCAGCAAAGTTCAGAACACTGAAGCTTTCTTT.

This clone was found once. The J gene is TRBJ2-1, the V gene TRBV6-5, with D perhaps TRBD1 (8 bases). Germline V gives CDR1 MNHEY, CDR2 SVGAGI. V was cut by 2 bases and J by 6 bases, with 17 bases left in between. This CDR3 region has 16 residues. The CDR3 nucleotides read TGTGCCAGCAGTTACGGGCGGGGGACAGGTGGCAATGAGCAGTTCTTC. This translates into CASSYGRGTGGNEQFF.

The chain has TRBV5-1 and TRBJ2-2; tentative D call: TRBD2 (5 bases). The V end was cut by 1 base, the J end by 5 bases, with 12 bases between. The germline V gene encodes CDR1 SGHRS and CDR2 YFSETQ. The CDR3 contains 15 residues. The chain's CDR3 is CASSLRADGTGELFF. CDR3 coding DNA: TGCGCCAGCAGCTTGAGAGCGGACGGGACCGGGGAGCTGTTTTTT.

This chain connects TRBV29-1 to TRBJ2-7; TRBD1 aligns across 9 bases. Germline V lookup: CDR1 SQVTM, CDR2 ANQGSEA. The CDR3 is made up of 14 amino acids. V was clipped by 4 bases and J by 3 bases; unmatched bases: 7. CDR3 in amino acids: CSVAGTGSIYEQYF. The CDR3 nucleotides are TGCAGCGTTGCCGGGACAGGGTCGATCTACGAGCAGTACTTC.

This chain links TRBV7-2 with TRBJ2-2; D is undetermined. Between the trimmed V and J ends, which lost 1 base and 1 base, there was a span of 10 bases. This CDR3 contains 16 residues. CDR1 SGHTA and CDR2 FQGNSA come from the germline V gene. CDR3 nucleotide sequence: TGTGCCAGCAGCTTAGGCCAGGTCTTGAACACCGGGGAGCTGTTTTTT. Amino acids: CASSLGQVLNTGELFF.

The chain recombines TRBV4-1 with TRBJ2-7, with no clear D. Trimming removed 4 bases at V and 0 bases at J, with 7 bases between. The CDR3 has 13 residues. CDR1 is MGHRA and CDR2 is YSYEKL in the germline V gene. The CDR3, as DNA: TGCGCCAGCAGCCTGGACCACTCCTACGAGCAGTACTTC. This gives the protein CASSLDHSYEQYF.